Listed below are T cell receptor beta chains from one sample, sequenced in a study of response to subunit inactivated influenza vaccine. TCRdb processed the RT-PCR reads anew with MiXCR; each CDR3 protein has one entry. The table has around 540,000 distinct CDR3 sequences, 10% to 15% seen once. The specimen was PBMCs from blood, collected on the day of vaccination. The receptors shown here come from a man in his fifties who received an inactivated influenza vaccine. CDR3s leave out the opening cysteine and the closing phenylalanine or tryptophan. D genes are given only for firm matches.

d_call v_call cdr3_aa
- TRBV28 ASSSPRPRGVEQY
TRBD2 TRBV27 ASSKGTSGDWETQY
- TRBV4-2 ASSKGSGDSTGELF
- TRBV12-3/TRBV12-4 ASSLAGGSETQY
- TRBV2 ASIGYGSLQF
- TRBV3-1 ASSQGWTVNAGELF
- TRBV3-1 ASSPPSNEQF
- TRBV7-9 ASRPFQGANTGELF
- TRBV5-1 ASHRDNSYEQY
- TRBV5-1 ASSTTETGELF
- TRBV5-1 ASSLGLLAGTGNEQF
- TRBV12-3/TRBV12-4 ASFRDLTDTQY
- TRBV5-1 ASSHYGYEQY
- TRBV7-9 ASSLLGGGTYEQY
TRBD1 TRBV4-2 ASSQEGTDQETQY
- TRBV6-2/TRBV6-3 ASSYSRDRLGSRGANVLT
- TRBV7-9 ASSLDLYGGGYEQY
- TRBV7-2 ASSFHGSRETQY
- TRBV14 ASSPGGGLRTEAF
- TRBV5-1 ASSRTENYNEQF
TRBD2 TRBV7-2 ASSLAEGSGTSSKNIQY
TRBD1 TRBV7-9 ASSFSGGRNEQF
- TRBV20-1 SANDYEQY
TRBD2 TRBV15 ATSTLTSSTDTQY
- TRBV30 AWSRLSGVMNTEAF
- TRBV12-3/TRBV12-4 ASSTGSVLT
TRBD1 TRBV6-2/TRBV6-3 ASNPPGQPYNEQF
TRBD2 TRBV20-1 SARWLAGREQY
- TRBV4-3 ASSDSRGEKLF